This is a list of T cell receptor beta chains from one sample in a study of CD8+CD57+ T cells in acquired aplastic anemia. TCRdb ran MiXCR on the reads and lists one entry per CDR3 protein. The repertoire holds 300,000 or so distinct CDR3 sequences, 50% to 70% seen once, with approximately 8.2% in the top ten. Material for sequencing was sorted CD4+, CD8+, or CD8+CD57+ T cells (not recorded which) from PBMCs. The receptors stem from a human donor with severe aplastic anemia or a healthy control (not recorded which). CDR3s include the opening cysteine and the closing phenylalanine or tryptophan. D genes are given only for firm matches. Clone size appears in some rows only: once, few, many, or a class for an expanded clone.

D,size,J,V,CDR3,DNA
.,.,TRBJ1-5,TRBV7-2,CASSSRGNQPQHF,TGTGCCAGCAGCTCCAGGGGCAATCAGCCCCAGCATTTT
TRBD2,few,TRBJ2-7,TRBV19,CASSVAGSGSGYEQYF,TGTGCCAGTAGTGTGGCTGGAAGCGGGAGCGGCTACGAGCAGTACTTC
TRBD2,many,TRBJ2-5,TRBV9,CASSGGALAGIRETQYF,TGTGCCAGCAGCGGAGGGGCTCTAGCGGGTATTCGGGAGACCCAGTACTTC
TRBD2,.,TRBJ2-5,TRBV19,CASSTASGGQETQYF,TGTGCCAGTAGTACGGCTAGCGGGGGGCAAGAGACCCAGTACTTC
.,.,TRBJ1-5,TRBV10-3,CAISDGTTLSQPQHF,TGTGCCATCAGCGACGGGACAACCCTTTCTCAGCCCCAGCATTTT
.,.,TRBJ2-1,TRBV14,CASSQDRAGHNEQFF,TGTGCCAGCAGCCAAGATCGGGCTGGGCACAATGAGCAGTTCTTC
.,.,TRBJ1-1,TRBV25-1,CASKGPNTEAFF,TGTGCCAGCAAGGGGCCGAACACTGAAGCTTTCTTT
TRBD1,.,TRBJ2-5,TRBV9,CASSPRQGGIGTQYF,TGTGCCAGCAGCCCCCGACAGGGGGGGATTGGGACCCAGTACTTC
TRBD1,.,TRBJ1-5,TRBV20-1,CSAFQGGKETQHF,TGCAGTGCATTTCAGGGGGGCAAGGAGACCCAGCATTTT
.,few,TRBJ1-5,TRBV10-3,CATRLESNQPQHF,TGTGCCACTCGTTTAGAGAGTAATCAGCCCCAGCATTTT
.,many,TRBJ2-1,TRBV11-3,CASSLTPLGYNEQFF,TGTGCCAGCAGCTTAACCCCCCTCGGGTACAATGAGCAGTTCTTC
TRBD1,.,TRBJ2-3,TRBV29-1,CSVGDRGDTQYF,TGCAGCGTGGGGGACAGGGGGGATACGCAGTATTTT